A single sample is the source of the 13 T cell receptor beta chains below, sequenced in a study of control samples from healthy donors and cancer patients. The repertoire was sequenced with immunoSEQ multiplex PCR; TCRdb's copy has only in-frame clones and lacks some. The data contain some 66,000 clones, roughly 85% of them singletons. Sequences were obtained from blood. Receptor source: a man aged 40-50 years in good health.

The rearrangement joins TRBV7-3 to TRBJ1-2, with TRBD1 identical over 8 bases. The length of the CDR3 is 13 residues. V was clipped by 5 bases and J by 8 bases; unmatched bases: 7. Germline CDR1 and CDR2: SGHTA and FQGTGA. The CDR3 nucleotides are TGTGCCAGCAGCCAACAGGGGGGAAGAGGCTACACCTTC. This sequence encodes CASSQQGGRGYTF.

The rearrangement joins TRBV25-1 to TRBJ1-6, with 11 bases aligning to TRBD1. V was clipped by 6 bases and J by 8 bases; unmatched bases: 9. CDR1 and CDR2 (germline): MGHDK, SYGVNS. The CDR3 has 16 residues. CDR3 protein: CASRERPGQGDSPLHF. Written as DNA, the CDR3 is TGTGCCAGCAGGGAAAGACCGGGACAGGGGGATTCACCCCTCCACTTT.

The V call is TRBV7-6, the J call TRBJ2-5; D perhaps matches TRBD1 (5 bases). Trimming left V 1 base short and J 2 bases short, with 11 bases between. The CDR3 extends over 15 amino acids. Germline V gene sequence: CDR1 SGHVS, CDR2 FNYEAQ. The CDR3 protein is CASSLGGSPQETQYF. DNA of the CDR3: TGTGCCAGCAGCTTAGGGGGCAGTCCACAAGAGACCCAGTACTTC.

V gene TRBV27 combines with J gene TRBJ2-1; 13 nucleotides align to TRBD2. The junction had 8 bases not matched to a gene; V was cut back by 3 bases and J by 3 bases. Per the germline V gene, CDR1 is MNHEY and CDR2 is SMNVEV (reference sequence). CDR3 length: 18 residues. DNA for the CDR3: TGTGCCAGCAGTTTTCCAACTAGCGGGGGGGTCCACTACAATGAGCAGTTCTTC. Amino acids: CASSFPTSGGVHYNEQFF.

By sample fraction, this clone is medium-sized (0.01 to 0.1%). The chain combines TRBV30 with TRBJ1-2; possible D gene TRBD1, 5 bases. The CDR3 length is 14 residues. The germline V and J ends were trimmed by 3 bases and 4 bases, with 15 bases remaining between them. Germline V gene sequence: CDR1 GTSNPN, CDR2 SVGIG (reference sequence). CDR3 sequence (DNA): TGTGCCTGGAGCCCCTTCGACAGCCCCTATGGCTACACCTTC. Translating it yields CAWSPFDSPYGYTF.

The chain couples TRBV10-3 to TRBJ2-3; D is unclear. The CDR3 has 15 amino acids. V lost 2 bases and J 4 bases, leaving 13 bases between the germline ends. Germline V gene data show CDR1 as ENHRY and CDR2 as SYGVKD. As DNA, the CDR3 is TGTGCCATCAGTGAGGGCCTAGTGGGGTCAGATACGCAGTATTTT. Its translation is CAISEGLVGSDTQYF.

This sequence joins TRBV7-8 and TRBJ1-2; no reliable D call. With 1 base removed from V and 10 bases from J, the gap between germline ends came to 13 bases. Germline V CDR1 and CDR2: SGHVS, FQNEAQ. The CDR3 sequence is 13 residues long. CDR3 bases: TGTGCCAGCAGCTTAGGCCTGGGGTCGACCTACACCTTC. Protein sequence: CASSLGLGSTYTF.

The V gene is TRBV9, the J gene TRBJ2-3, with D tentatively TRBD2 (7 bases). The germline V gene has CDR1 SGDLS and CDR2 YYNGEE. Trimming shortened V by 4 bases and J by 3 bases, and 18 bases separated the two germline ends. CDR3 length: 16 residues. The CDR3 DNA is TGTGCCAGCAGCCCTCAGGGGCGGGGGCTAACAGATACGCAGTATTTT. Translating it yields CASSPQGRGLTDTQYF.

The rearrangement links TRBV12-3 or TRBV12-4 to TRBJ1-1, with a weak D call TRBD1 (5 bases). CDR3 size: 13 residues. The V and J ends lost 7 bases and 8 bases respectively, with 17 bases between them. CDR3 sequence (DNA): TGTGCCAGCACCCGGCGGAGGGGAGGGGAAGCTTTCTTT. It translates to CASTRRRGGEAFF.

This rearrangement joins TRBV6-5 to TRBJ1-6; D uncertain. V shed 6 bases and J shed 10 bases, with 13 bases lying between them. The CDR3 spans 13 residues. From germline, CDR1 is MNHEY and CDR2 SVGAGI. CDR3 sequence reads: CASRRDWNSPLHF. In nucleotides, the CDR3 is TGTGCCAGCAGGCGTGACTGGAACTCACCCCTCCACTTT.

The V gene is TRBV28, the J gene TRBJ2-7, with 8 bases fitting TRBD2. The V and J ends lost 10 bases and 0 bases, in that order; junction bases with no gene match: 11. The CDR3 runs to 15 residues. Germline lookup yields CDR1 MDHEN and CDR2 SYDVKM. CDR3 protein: CATGLAGGPSYEQYF. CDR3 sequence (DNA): TGTGCCACTGGGCTGGCGGGAGGCCCCTCCTACGAGCAGTACTTC.

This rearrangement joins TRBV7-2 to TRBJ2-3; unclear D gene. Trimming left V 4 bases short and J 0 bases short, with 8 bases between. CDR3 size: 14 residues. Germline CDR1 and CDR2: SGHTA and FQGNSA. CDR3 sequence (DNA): TGTGCCAGCAGCTGGACGTTGAGCACAGATACGCAGTATTTT. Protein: CASSWTLSTDTQYF.

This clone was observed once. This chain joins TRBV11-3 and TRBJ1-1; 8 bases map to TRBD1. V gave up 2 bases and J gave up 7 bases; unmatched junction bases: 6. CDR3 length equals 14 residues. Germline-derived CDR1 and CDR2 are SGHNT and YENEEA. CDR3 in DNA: TGTGCCAGCAGCTTAACGGCAGGGGGCGGTGAAGCTTTCTTT. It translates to CASSLTAGGGEAFF.